These T cell receptor beta chains were read from a single sample in a study of vaccination and CD4 T cells after COVID-19. TCRdb redid the calling of the PCR reads with MiXCR, one entry per CDR3 protein. The table has 20,000 to 25,000 distinct CDR3 sequences, 45% to 60% seen once. Their target antigens are unknown. Sequencing input: CD4+ T cells from blood, cultured in vitro. These receptors all come from a human donor who had recovered from COVID-19. Both conserved end residues are part of each CDR3. The D gene is left open where the match is weak. Part of the rows lack a size; the others show once, few, many or a class for expanded clones.

cdr3_aa	cdr3_nt	clone_size	d_call	j_call	v_call
CASSVLGTGVYNEQFF	TGTGCCAGCAGCGTCCTGGGGACAGGGGTCTACAATGAGCAGTTCTTC	.	TRBD1	TRBJ2-1	TRBV7-8
CASSKQGGTGELFF	TGTGCCAGCAGTAAACAGGGGGGCACCGGGGAGCTGTTTTTT	.	TRBD1	TRBJ2-2	TRBV6-2/TRBV6-3
CASSSRGTDYGYTF	TGTGCCAGCAGCTCCAGGGGGACGGACTATGGCTACACCTTC	few	TRBD1	TRBJ1-2	TRBV7-2
CAWSGASGNTIYF	TGTGCCTGGAGTGGTGCCTCTGGAAACACCATATATTTT	.	.	TRBJ1-3	TRBV30
CASSNEAAGQETQYF	TGTGCCAGCAGCAACGAGGCGGCCGGCCAAGAGACCCAGTACTTC	.	.	TRBJ2-5	TRBV7-2
CASRAAGTHEQYF	TGTGCCAGCAGGGCGGCAGGGACCCACGAGCAGTACTTC	.	.	TRBJ2-7	TRBV12-3/TRBV12-4
CASSLRVGLHEQYF	TGTGCCAGCAGCCTCAGAGTGGGGCTCCACGAGCAGTACTTC	few	.	TRBJ2-7	TRBV7-6
CASHLSTGTYEQYF	TGTGCCAGCCACCTCTCTACGGGAACCTACGAGCAGTACTTC	.	.	TRBJ2-7	TRBV6-1
CASSPRRLAGGNEQFF	TGTGCCAGCAGCCCGAGGCGTCTAGCGGGAGGGAATGAGCAGTTCTTC	.	TRBD2	TRBJ2-1	TRBV2
CASSFYRDRVNTGELFF	TGCGCCAGCAGCTTCTACCGGGACAGGGTGAACACCGGGGAGCTGTTTTTT	.	TRBD1	TRBJ2-2	TRBV5-1
CSARDRGVGTDTQYF	TGCAGTGCTAGAGATAGGGGGGTAGGGACAGATACGCAGTATTTT	few	.	TRBJ2-3	TRBV20-1
CAISVSPSGGGQPQHF	TGTGCCATCAGTGTCTCCCCCTCAGGGGGCGGTCAGCCCCAGCATTTT	few	TRBD1	TRBJ1-5	TRBV10-3
CASSHLTGERGTQYF	TGTGCCAGCAGCCATTTGACAGGGGAACGAGGGACCCAGTACTTC	once	TRBD1	TRBJ2-5	TRBV14
CASSLPRLGETQYF	TGTGCCAGCAGCTTACCCCGCCTGGGGGAGACCCAGTACTTC	.	.	TRBJ2-5	TRBV7-3
CASSLGTGDPNQPQHF	TGTGCCAGCAGTTTAGGGACAGGGGACCCCAATCAGCCCCAGCATTTT	.	TRBD1	TRBJ1-5	TRBV28
CSATDGNQPQHF	TGCAGTGCTACGGACGGAAATCAGCCCCAGCATTTT	few	.	TRBJ1-5	TRBV20-1
CASSSKFRGEYEQYF	TGTGCCAGCAGCTCCAAGTTCAGGGGGGAGTACGAGCAGTACTTC	.	.	TRBJ2-7	TRBV11-2
CASSPHRGEATNEKLFF	TGCGCCAGCAGCCCACACCGGGGGGAGGCAACTAATGAAAAACTGTTTTTT	.	.	TRBJ1-4	TRBV4-1
CSAPGPGKETQYF	TGCAGTGCCCCCGGGCCAGGAAAGGAGACCCAGTACTTC	.	.	TRBJ2-5	TRBV20-1
CATSGGGQGQETQHF	TGTGCCACCAGTGGGGGCGGACAGGGACAAGAGACCCAGCACTTC	.	TRBD1	TRBJ2-5	TRBV24-1
CASSLASTSGRVSGELFF	TGTGCCAGCAGCTTAGCGTCCACTAGCGGGAGGGTATCCGGGGAGCTGTTTTTT	.	TRBD2	TRBJ2-2	TRBV7-8
CAGSFQGGDGELFF	TGTGCCGGCAGCTTTCAGGGGGGAGACGGGGAGCTGTTTTTT	.	.	TRBJ2-2	TRBV7-2
CASSLESSSGNTIYF	TGTGCCAGCAGCTTAGAAAGCAGCTCTGGAAACACCATATATTTT	.	.	TRBJ1-3	TRBV7-2
CASSSPLVAGSTDTQYF	TGTGCCAGCAGCTCCCCCCTTGTAGCGGGATCTACAGATACGCAGTATTTT	.	TRBD2	TRBJ2-3	TRBV11-2
CATSDWKGQDGYTF	TGTGCCACCAGTGATTGGAAGGGACAGGATGGCTACACCTTC	.	TRBD1	TRBJ1-2	TRBV24-1
CASSQTGRGVTIYF	TGCGCCAGCAGCCAAACGGGACGGGGAGTCACCATATATTTT	.	.	TRBJ1-3	TRBV4-1
CASSLVSGQGNTEAFF	TGTGCCAGCAGCTTAGTATCCGGGCAGGGGAACACTGAAGCTTTCTTT	.	.	TRBJ1-1	TRBV7-8
CASRQWGGNQPQHF	TGTGCCAGCAGGCAGTGGGGGGGCAATCAGCCCCAGCATTTT	medium-sized	.	TRBJ1-5	TRBV6-1
CASSLASASGNTIYF	TGTGCCAGCAGCTTAGCATCAGCATCTGGAAACACCATATATTTT	few	.	TRBJ1-3	TRBV7-9
CASSQVTTEAFF	TGTGCCAGCAGCCAAGTGACCACTGAAGCTTTCTTT	few	.	TRBJ1-1	TRBV3-1
CASTRWTEETQYF	TGTGCCAGCACCCGTTGGACAGAAGAGACCCAGTACTTC	few	.	TRBJ2-5	TRBV7-8
CASSLGPGPNYGYTF	TGTGCCAGCAGCTTAGGGCCGGGACCCAACTATGGCTACACCTTC	few	.	TRBJ1-2	TRBV7-8
CASSFRDRVGYEQYF	TGTGCCAGCAGTTTCCGGGACAGGGTTGGCTACGAGCAGTACTTC	.	TRBD1	TRBJ2-7	TRBV28
CASSYRDSGRGGYTF	TGTGCCAGCAGCTACCGGGACTCAGGACGCGGAGGCTACACCTTC	.	.	TRBJ1-2	TRBV28
CASSRLAGVEQYF	TGTGCCAGCAGTCGACTAGCGGGAGTCGAGCAGTACTTC	.	TRBD2	TRBJ2-7	TRBV14
CASSPQGGNGYTF	TGTGCCAGCAGTCCGCAAGGGGGGAATGGCTACACCTTC	.	.	TRBJ1-2	TRBV7-3
CASSPPRGATQYF	TGTGCCAGCAGTCCCCCGCGGGGAGCTACGCAGTATTTT	.	.	TRBJ2-3	TRBV12-3/TRBV12-4
CSGGSGRVGEQFF	TGCAGCGGGGGTAGCGGGAGGGTCGGTGAGCAGTTCTTC	.	TRBD2	TRBJ2-1	TRBV29-1
CASGWTDYGYTF	TGTGCCAGCGGCTGGACAGATTATGGCTACACCTTC	few	.	TRBJ1-2	TRBV5-4
CASSPIRGLNYGYTF	TGTGCCAGCAGCCCAATTAGGGGGCTAAACTATGGCTACACCTTC	.	TRBD1	TRBJ1-2	TRBV7-9
CASSIAGVTGELFF	TGTGCCAGTAGTATAGCAGGGGTCACCGGGGAGCTGTTTTTT	.	.	TRBJ2-2	TRBV19
CASSPRPGQYPKAFF	TGTGCCAGCAGCCCCCGACCGGGGCAATACCCTAAAGCTTTCTTT	few	.	TRBJ1-1	TRBV7-9
CASSNAGRRNYGYTF	TGTGCCAGCAGTAATGCGGGGCGCCGGAACTATGGCTACACCTTC	.	.	TRBJ1-2	TRBV12-3/TRBV12-4
CSARNTPQDTQYF	TGCAGTGCTAGAAATACTCCACAAGATACGCAGTATTTT	few	.	TRBJ2-3	TRBV20-1
CASSEGLLNSGANVLTF	TGTGCCAGCAGTGAAGGATTATTAAACTCTGGGGCCAACGTCCTGACTTTC	.	.	TRBJ2-6	TRBV6-1
CASSAALAGRDEQYF	TGCGCCAGCAGTGCCGCACTAGCGGGAAGGGACGAGCAGTACTTC	.	TRBD2	TRBJ2-7	TRBV10-1
CASSSSLGQREQYF	TGTGCCAGCAGCTCATCCTTAGGACAGCGGGAGCAGTACTTC	.	.	TRBJ2-7	TRBV11-2
CSVRRSYEQYF	TGCAGCGTTAGACGATCCTACGAGCAGTACTTC	.	.	TRBJ2-7	TRBV20-1
CASSLDTAYSPLHF	TGTGCCAGCAGTTTAGACACCGCGTATTCACCCCTCCACTTT	few	.	TRBJ1-6	TRBV12-3/TRBV12-4
CASSSTAAGELFF	TGTGCCAGCAGCTCGACCGCCGCCGGGGAGCTGTTTTTT	few	.	TRBJ2-2	TRBV7-9
CASSLTAGSPRRTQYF	TGTGCCAGCAGCTTAACTGCCGGGAGCCCCCGACGGACCCAGTACTTC	.	.	TRBJ2-5	TRBV7-8
CASSQVLTGFSSGANVLTF	TGCGCCAGCAGCCAAGTACTGACAGGGTTTAGCTCTGGGGCCAACGTCCTGACTTTC	.	TRBD1	TRBJ2-6	TRBV4-1
CAWSLHQGGNQPQHF	TGTGCCTGGAGTCTACACCAGGGAGGCAATCAGCCCCAGCATTTT	few	.	TRBJ1-5	TRBV30
CASSFGQVEYF	TGTGCCAGCAGCTTTGGACAGGTTGAATATTTT	.	TRBD1	TRBJ1-3	TRBV5-4
CATSDPPLRNEQFF	TGTGCCACCAGTGACCCACCCCTTAGGAATGAGCAGTTCTTC	few	.	TRBJ2-1	TRBV24-1